Listed here is a single TCR beta chain. The CDR3 extends over 16 amino acids. V lost 5 bases, J lost 0 bases, and 14 bases lay in between. Germline V gene sequence: CDR1 MNHEY, CDR2 SVGEGT. The repertoire was sequenced with immunoSEQ multiplex PCR; TCRdb's copy has only in-frame clones and lacks some. The sample yields some 240,000 clones, more than 75% seen once. The sample belongs to a study of blood T cell repertoires in COVID-19. Study at large: PBMCs, B-cell-depleted T cells, or T cells provided the cDNA or gDNA that made up the material.

People in the exposed group encountered a COVID-19 case within 2 weeks before entering the study. Sequenced input: PBMCs or T cells enriched from blood (not recorded which). The genes are TRBV6-2 or TRBV6-3 and TRBJ2-4; D perhaps matches TRBD1 (6 bases). The source is a woman in her forties or fifties who had been exposed to COVID-19. CDR3 residues: CASSQIQQGAKNIQYF. As DNA, the CDR3 is TGTGCCAGCAGTCAGATTCAACAGGGAGCCAAAAACATTCAGTACTTC.